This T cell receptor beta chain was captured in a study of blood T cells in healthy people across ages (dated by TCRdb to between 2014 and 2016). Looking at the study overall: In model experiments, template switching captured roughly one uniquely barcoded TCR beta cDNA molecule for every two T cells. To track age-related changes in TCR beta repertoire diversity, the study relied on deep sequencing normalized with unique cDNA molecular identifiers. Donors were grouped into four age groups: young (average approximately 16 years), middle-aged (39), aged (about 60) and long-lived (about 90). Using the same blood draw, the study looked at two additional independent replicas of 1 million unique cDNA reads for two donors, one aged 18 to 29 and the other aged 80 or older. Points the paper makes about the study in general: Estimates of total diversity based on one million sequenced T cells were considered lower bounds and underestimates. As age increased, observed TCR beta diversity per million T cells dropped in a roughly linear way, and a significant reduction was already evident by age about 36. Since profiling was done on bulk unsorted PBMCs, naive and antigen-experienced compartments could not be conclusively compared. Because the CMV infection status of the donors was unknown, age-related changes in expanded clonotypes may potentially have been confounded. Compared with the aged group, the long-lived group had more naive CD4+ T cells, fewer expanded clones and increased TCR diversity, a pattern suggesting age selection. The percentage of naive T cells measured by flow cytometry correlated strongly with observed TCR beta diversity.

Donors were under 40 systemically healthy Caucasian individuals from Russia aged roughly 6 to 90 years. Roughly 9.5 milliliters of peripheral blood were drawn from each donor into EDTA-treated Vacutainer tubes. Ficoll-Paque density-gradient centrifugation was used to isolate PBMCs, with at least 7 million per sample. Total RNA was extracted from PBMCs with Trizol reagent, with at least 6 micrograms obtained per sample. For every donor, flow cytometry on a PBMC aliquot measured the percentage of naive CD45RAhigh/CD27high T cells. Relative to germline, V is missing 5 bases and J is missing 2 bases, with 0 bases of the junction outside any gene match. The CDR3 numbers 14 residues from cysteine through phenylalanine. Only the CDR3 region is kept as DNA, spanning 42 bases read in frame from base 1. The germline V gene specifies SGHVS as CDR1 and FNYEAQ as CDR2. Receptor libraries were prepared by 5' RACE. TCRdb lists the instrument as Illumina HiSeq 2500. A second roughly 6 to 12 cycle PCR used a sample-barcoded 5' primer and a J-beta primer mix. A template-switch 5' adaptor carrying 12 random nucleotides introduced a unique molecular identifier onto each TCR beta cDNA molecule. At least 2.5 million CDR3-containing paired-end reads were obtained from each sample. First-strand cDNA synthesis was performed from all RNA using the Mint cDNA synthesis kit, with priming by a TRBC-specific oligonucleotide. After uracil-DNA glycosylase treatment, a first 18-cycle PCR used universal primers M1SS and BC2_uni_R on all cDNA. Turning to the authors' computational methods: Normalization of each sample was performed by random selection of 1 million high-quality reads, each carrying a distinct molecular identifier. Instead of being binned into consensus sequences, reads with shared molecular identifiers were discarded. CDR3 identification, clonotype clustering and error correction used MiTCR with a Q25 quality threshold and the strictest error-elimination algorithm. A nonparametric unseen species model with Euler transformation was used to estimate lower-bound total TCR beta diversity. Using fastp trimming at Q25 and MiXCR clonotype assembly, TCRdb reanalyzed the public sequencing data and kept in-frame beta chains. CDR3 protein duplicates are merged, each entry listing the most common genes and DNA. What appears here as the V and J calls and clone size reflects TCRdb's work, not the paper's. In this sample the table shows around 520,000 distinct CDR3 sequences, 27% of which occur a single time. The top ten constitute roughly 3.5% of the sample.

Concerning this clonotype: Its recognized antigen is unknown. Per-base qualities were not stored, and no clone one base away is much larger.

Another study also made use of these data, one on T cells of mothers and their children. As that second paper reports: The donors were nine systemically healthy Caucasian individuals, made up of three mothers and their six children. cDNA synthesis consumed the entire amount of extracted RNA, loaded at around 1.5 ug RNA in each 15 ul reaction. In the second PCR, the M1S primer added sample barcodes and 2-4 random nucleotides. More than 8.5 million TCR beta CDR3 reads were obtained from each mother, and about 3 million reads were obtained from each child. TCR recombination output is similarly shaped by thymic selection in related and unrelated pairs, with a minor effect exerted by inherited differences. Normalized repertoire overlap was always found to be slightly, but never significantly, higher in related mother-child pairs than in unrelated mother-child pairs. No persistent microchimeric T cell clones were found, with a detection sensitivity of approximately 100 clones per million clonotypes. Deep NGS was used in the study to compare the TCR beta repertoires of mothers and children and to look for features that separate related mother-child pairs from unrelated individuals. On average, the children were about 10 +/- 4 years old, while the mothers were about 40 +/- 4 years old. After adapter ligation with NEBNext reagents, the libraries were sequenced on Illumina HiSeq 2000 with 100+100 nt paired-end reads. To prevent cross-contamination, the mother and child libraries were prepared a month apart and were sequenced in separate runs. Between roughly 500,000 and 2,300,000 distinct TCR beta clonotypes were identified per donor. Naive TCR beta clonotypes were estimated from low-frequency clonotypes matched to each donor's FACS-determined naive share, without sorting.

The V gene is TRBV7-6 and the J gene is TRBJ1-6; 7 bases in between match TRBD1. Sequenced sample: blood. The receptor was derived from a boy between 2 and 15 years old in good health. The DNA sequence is TGTGCCAGCAGCAGGGGGCCCTATAATTCACCCCTCCACTTT. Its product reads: CASSRGPYNSPLHF.